This entry is about one TCR beta chain. Antigen specificity is unknown. The same CDR3 arises from other DNA sequences in this sample as well. Sequenced by immunoSEQ multiplex PCR; TCRdb stores in-frame clones only, minus some. The sample holds approximately 500,000 clones, about 85% seen once. The donors, healthy adults who were HIV-negative, had experienced no recent acute infections or vaccinations. The donor cohort consisted entirely of Caucasian adults residing in Nashville, Tennessee. This sample was included in a study of shared clonotypes between healthy human individuals. Findings and limits, study-wide: Among donors, sharing of clonotypes was expected to be affected by sequencing depth. Having only a few donors restricted how much genetic and exposure-history diversity was captured.

The germline CDR1 and CDR2 sequences are SGHNT and YENEEA. The V gene lost 3 bases and the J gene lost 1 base, with 6 bases spanning the gap. There are 13 residues in the CDR3. Sequencing was performed on PBMCs. The chain is built from TRBV11-3 and TRBJ1-1; D uncertain. This TCR came from a woman aged 40-49 years in good health. Some clones in this sample may be carry-over from other donors' samples. The CDR3 nucleotides read TGTGCCAGCAGCTTGGACGAGAACACTGAAGCTTTCTTT. This sequence encodes CASSLDENTEAFF.